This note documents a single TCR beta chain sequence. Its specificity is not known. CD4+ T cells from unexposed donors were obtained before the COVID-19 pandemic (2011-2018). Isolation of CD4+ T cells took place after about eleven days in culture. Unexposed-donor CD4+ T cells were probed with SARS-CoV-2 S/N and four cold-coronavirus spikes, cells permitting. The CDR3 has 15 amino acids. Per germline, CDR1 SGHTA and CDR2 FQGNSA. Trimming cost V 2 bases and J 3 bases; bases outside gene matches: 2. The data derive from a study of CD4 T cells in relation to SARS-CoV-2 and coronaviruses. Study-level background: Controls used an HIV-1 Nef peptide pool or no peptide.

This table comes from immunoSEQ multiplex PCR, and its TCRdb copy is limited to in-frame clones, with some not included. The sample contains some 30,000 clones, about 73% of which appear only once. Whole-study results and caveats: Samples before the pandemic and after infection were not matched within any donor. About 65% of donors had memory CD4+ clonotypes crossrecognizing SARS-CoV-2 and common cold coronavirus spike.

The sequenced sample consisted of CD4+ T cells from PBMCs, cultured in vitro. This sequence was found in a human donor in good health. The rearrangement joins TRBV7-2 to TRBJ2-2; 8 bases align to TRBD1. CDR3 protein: CASSLRTGHTGELFF. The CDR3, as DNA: TGTGCCAGCAGCTTAAGGACAGGGCACACCGGGGAGCTGTTTTTT.